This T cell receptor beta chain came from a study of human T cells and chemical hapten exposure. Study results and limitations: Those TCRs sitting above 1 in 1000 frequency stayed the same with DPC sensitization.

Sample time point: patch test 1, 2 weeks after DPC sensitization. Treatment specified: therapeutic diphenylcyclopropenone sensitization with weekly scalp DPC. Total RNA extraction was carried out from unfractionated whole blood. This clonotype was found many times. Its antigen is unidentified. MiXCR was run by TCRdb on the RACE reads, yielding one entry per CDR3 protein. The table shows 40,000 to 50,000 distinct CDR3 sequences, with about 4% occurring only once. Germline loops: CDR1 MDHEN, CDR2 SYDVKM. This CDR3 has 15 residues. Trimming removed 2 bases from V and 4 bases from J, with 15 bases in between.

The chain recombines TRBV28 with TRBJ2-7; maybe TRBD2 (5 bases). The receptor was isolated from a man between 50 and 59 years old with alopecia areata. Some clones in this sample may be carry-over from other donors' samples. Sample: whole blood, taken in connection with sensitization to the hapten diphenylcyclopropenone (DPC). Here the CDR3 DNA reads TGTGCCAGCAGTTTAATTGGACTTGACCGTTACGAGCAGTACTTC. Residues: CASSLIGLDRYEQYF.